These 21 T cell receptor beta chains originate from one sample sequenced in a study of blood T cell repertoires in COVID-19. Clones were sequenced by immunoSEQ multiplex PCR, and TCRdb holds only the in-frame ones, with some missing. This repertoire shows about 65,000 clones, around four fifths found once; its top ten account for about 38%. The specimen was peripheral blood. These receptors all come from a human donor in a cohort sampled during active COVID-19.

V usage is TRBV12-3 or TRBV12-4 and J usage is TRBJ2-3; TRBD2 aligns across 7 bases. Trimming at V came to 6 bases and at J to 5 bases, leaving 5 bases not matched to a gene. The CDR3 covers 13 residues. CDR3 bases: TGTGCCAGCAGCCTCGCGGGGGTAGATACGCAGTATTTT. Its protein is CASSLAGVDTQYF.

The chain combines TRBV11-3 with TRBJ2-2; 10 bases are shared with TRBD1. Germline V lookup: CDR1 SGHNT, CDR2 YENEEA. Losses at the gene ends were 4 bases for V and 4 bases for J; bases not matched to a gene: 6. There are 16 residues in the CDR3. In nucleotides, the CDR3 is TGTGCCAGCAGCTACCGGGACAGGGGTCCCACCGGGGAGCTGTTTTTT. The encoded protein is CASSYRDRGPTGELFF.

The genes are TRBV23-1 and TRBJ1-2; 7 bases agree with TRBD1. TRBV23-1 is an open reading frame whose function is uncertain. V trimming: 3 bases; J trimming: 7 bases; junction bases outside the gene matches: 8. The CDR3 length is 14 residues. CDR3 in amino acids: CASSHERRGSGYTF. As DNA, the CDR3 is TGCGCCAGCAGTCACGAGCGCAGGGGGTCTGGCTACACCTTC.

CDR3 protein: CASSPADRENTEAFF. The DNA for the CDR3 is TGTGCCAGCAGCCCGGCCGACAGGGAGAACACTGAAGCTTTCTTT. This rearrangement joins TRBV5-4 to TRBJ1-1; 7 bases match TRBD1. The V gene's germline CDR1 is SGHNT and CDR2 YYREEE (reference sequence). The CDR3 sequence is 15 residues long. The V and J ends lost 4 bases and 1 base, in that order; junction bases with no gene match: 7.

CDR3 nucleotides: TGTGCCAGCAGCGTCCAACAGGGCAACAGAGCAGATACGCAGTATTTT. It encodes CASSVQQGNRADTQYF. The chain links TRBV9 to TRBJ2-3; maybe TRBD1 (6 bases). Germline V gene data show CDR1 as SGDLS and CDR2 as YYNGEE. V gave up 2 bases and J gave up 4 bases, with 17 bases separating them. This CDR3 comprises 16 residues. The entire variable domain, with the rest obtained from reference TRBV9 and TRBJ2-3, is as follows: DSGVTQTPKHLITATGQRVTLRCSPRSGDLSVYWYQQSLDQGLQFLIQYYNGEERAKGNILERFSAQQFPDLHSELNLSSLELGDSALYFCASSVQQGNRADTQYFGPGTRLTVL.

A few counts support this clone. The V call is TRBV6-1, the J call TRBJ2-3, with 7 bases fitting TRBD1. The CDR3 loop spans 16 amino acids. The ends lost 3 bases at V and 6 bases at J; junction bases unmatched: 12. The V gene's germline CDR1 is MNHNS and CDR2 SASEGT. The chain's CDR3 is CASSERGGLSPDTQYF. CDR3 sequence (DNA): TGTGCCAGCAGTGAGCGAGGGGGCCTTTCTCCGGATACGCAGTATTTT.

This chain joins TRBV9 and TRBJ2-1, with D maybe TRBD1 (6 bases). The V and J ends lost 4 bases and 6 bases respectively, with 20 bases between them. The germline gives CDR1 SGDLS, CDR2 YYNGEE. This CDR3 is built from 16 residues. The CDR3 loop is CASSPADRPVSNEQFF. The CDR3 nucleotides are TGTGCCAGCAGCCCGGCCGACAGGCCGGTCAGCAATGAGCAGTTCTTC. Supplemented by reference TRBV9 and TRBJ2-1, the full variable domain reads DSGVTQTPKHLITATGQRVTLRCSPRSGDLSVYWYQQSLDQGLQFLIQYYNGEERAKGNILERFSAQQFPDLHSELNLSSLELGDSALYFCASSPADRPVSNEQFFGPGTRLTVL.

This CDR3 is CASSVRDPSGNGSTEAFF. In DNA, the CDR3 is TGTGCCAGCAGTGTTAGGGACCCATCAGGGAACGGGAGCACTGAAGCTTTCTTT. The chain links TRBV2 to TRBJ1-1, with D perhaps matching TRBD1 (5 bases). V was cut by 4 bases and J by 4 bases, with 25 bases left in between. The germline V gene encodes CDR1 SNHLY and CDR2 FYNNEI. The CDR3 totals 18 residues.

CDR3: CASKAVGGSTDTQYF. CDR3 DNA sequence: TGCGCCAGCAAAGCGGTCGGGGGAAGCACAGATACGCAGTATTTT. The V call is TRBV5-1, the J call TRBJ2-3, with D perhaps matching TRBD2 (6 bases). This CDR3 is built from 15 residues. Trimming pared 6 bases from V and 0 bases from J, leaving 14 bases between. The germline CDR1 and CDR2 sequences are SGHRS and YFSETQ.

The chain recombines TRBV7-9 with TRBJ1-1; perhaps TRBD1 as D (5 bases). CDR1 is SEHNR, CDR2 FQNEAQ, per germline (reference sequence). The CDR3 spans 18 residues. V gave up 3 bases and J gave up 1 base, with 21 bases separating them. This CDR3 is CASSFTSRAQGGNTEAFF. CDR3 nucleotide sequence: TGTGCCAGCAGCTTTACGTCCAGGGCCCAGGGCGGGAACACTGAAGCTTTCTTT.

V and J are TRBV19 and TRBJ1-5; TRBD1 might be the D (5 bases). The germline V gene has CDR1 LNHDA and CDR2 SQIVND (reference sequence). Trimming shortened V by 4 bases and J by 3 bases, and 10 bases separated the two germline ends. The CDR3 totals 14 residues. The CDR3 nucleotides are TGTGCCAGTAGTAGCCGGGGGACCAATCAGCCCCAGCATTTT. This encodes CASSSRGTNQPQHF.

The chain employs TRBV5-4 and TRBJ1-1; 8 bases agree with TRBD1. This CDR3 comprises 14 residues. The germline CDR1 and CDR2 sequences are SGHNT and YYREEE (reference sequence). With 3 bases clipped from V and 1 base from J, the junction kept 2 bases outside the gene matches. The CDR3 sequence: CASSWTGRNTEAFF. Written as DNA, the CDR3 is TGTGCCAGCAGCTGGACAGGGAGGAACACTGAAGCTTTCTTT. Full variable domain (rest looked up from reference TRBV5-4 and TRBJ1-1): ETGVTQSPTHLIKTRGQQVTLRCSSQSGHNTVSWYQQALGQGPQFIFQYYREEENGRGNFPPRFSGLQFPNYSSELNVNALELDDSALYLCASSWTGRNTEAFFGQGTRLTVV.

The V call is TRBV12-3 or TRBV12-4, the J call TRBJ1-1; D is unresolved. Trimming left V 5 bases short and J 7 bases short, with 11 bases between. This CDR3 contains 12 residues. The CDR3 DNA sequence: TGTGCCAGCAGTGGGAGACGGAGTGAAGCTTTCTTT. This encodes CASSGRRSEAFF.

The chain links TRBV15 to TRBJ1-5, with 9 nucleotides matching TRBD1. The CDR3 spans 14 residues. The V segment lost 10 bases and the J segment 2 bases; nucleotides outside the gene matches: 6. Germline loops: CDR1 LNHNV, CDR2 YYDKDF (reference sequence). The chain's CDR3 is CASYRGRCNQPQHF. DNA of the CDR3: TGTGCCAGCTACAGGGGGCGATGCAATCAGCCCCAGCATTTT.

The chain joins TRBV12-3 or TRBV12-4 to TRBJ2-7, with D unclear. This CDR3 has 12 residues. Trimming stripped 7 bases from V and 2 bases from J, with 9 bases between. The CDR3 loop is CASTRSPYEQYF. The CDR3 DNA reads as TGTGCCAGCACCAGGTCCCCCTACGAGCAGTACTTC.

This chain links TRBV30 with TRBJ2-6, with TRBD1 as a possible D gene (5 bases). The CDR3 spans 15 residues. Trimming removed 3 bases at V and 4 bases at J, with 13 bases between. The germline V gene encodes CDR1 GTSNPN and CDR2 SVGIG (reference sequence). The CDR3 loop is CAWSAGYSGANVLTF. The CDR3 DNA reads TGTGCCTGGAGCGCAGGGTATTCAGGGGCCAACGTCCTGACTTTC. Supplemented by reference TRBV30 and TRBJ2-6, the full variable domain reads SQTIHQWPATLVQPVGSPLSLECTVEGTSNPNLYWYRQAAGRGLQLLFYSVGIGQISSEVPQNLSASRPQDRQFILSSKKLLLSDSGFYLCAWSAGYSGANVLTFGAGSRLTVL.

CDR3: CASRDSPTGDTEAFF. The CDR3 bases are TGTGCCAGCAGGGACTCCCCCACAGGGGACACTGAAGCTTTCTTT. V and J are TRBV9 and TRBJ1-1, with 7 positions matching TRBD1. The CDR3 contains 15 residues. Germline-derived CDR1 and CDR2 are SGDLS and YYNGEE. V gave up 5 bases and J gave up 3 bases; unmatched junction bases: 10.

This chain connects TRBV10-3 to TRBJ1-5; TRBD1 agrees at 7 bases. The germline CDR1 and CDR2 sequences are ENHRY and SYGVKD. The CDR3 sequence is 16 residues long. With 6 bases clipped from V and 6 bases from J, the junction kept 14 bases outside the gene matches. The CDR3 DNA reads TGTGCCATCAGCCCGGGACAGAGCCTTCGAGGTCAGCCCCAGCATTTT. It specifies CAISPGQSLRGQPQHF.

This clone was observed once. The V call is TRBV11-2, the J call TRBJ1-1; 7 bases are a match to TRBD1. Germline-derived CDR1 and CDR2 are SGHAT and FQNNGV. CDR3 length equals 12 residues. V gave up 5 bases and J gave up 9 bases; unmatched junction bases: 6. CDR3: CASSHRQGQAFF. In nucleotides, the CDR3 is TGTGCCAGCAGCCACCGACAGGGCCAAGCTTTCTTT.

J is TRBJ1-5 and V is TRBV19, with 7 bases identical to TRBD1. J was trimmed by 4 bases and V by 8 bases; bases with no gene match: 14. The CDR3 is made up of 16 amino acids. From germline, CDR1 is LNHDA and CDR2 SQIVND (reference sequence). The CDR3 DNA follows: TGTGCCAGTGGCTTCCATGGCAGGGGGTTAAATCAGCCCCAGCATTTT. Its protein product is CASGFHGRGLNQPQHF.

The chain is built from TRBV18 and TRBJ1-1; 10 bases agree with TRBD1. The germline gives CDR1 KGHSH, CDR2 LQKENI. J was trimmed by 8 bases and V by 4 bases; bases with no gene match: 1. The CDR3 is 12 amino acids. The CDR3 protein is CASSLGQGEAFF. CDR3 sequence (DNA): TGTGCCAGCTCACTGGGACAGGGGGAAGCTTTCTTT.